These 6 T cell receptor beta chains were all obtained from the same sample, sequenced in a study of Graves' ophthalmopathy and Graves' hyperthyroidism. The TCR beta CDR3 regions underwent amplification from RNA transcripts. RT-PCR with HTBI primers came first, then second-round multiplex PCR. MiXCR was run by TCRdb on the multiplex PCR reads, yielding one entry per CDR3 protein. The data contain about 25,000 distinct CDR3 sequences, approximately 48% of them seen just once; the ten biggest clones take up 6.5%. Source material: peripheral blood. All receptors come from an adult woman with stable Graves' hyperthyroidism.

This clonotype was recorded many times. This chain joins TRBV6-2 or TRBV6-3 and TRBJ2-1; D might be TRBD1 or TRBD2, each matching 6 bases. Trimming took off 5 bases at V and 8 bases at J, with 13 bases between the two ends. The CDR3 is 13 amino acids. The germline V gene has CDR1 MNHEY and CDR2 SVGEGT. This chain's CDR3 is CASSTLEGDEQFF. CDR3 DNA: TGTGCCAGCAGTACCTTGGAGGGGGATGAGCAGTTCTTC.

This clonotype was recorded at least ten times. This chain connects TRBV11-2 to TRBJ2-3; perhaps TRBD2 as D (5 bases). The CDR3 spans 15 residues. V dropped 3 bases and J dropped 0 bases, with 10 bases sitting between them. Germline loops: CDR1 SGHAT, CDR2 FQNNGV. The CDR3 loop reads CASSFGGLSTDTQYF. The CDR3 DNA sequence: TGTGCCAGCAGCTTCGGCGGACTTAGCACAGATACGCAGTATTTT.

By proportion, this clonotype is medium-sized. V and J are TRBV25-1 and TRBJ1-4; 9 bases line up with TRBD1. Trimming removed 3 bases from V and 6 bases from J; junction bases left unmatched: 2. The CDR3 spans 14 residues. Germline CDR1 is MGHDK and CDR2 is SYGVNS. This chain's CDR3 is CASSEGQGYEKLFF. The CDR3 DNA reads TGTGCCAGCAGTGAGGGACAGGGATATGAAAAACTGTTTTTT.

The chain combines TRBV6-5 with TRBJ2-2; 10 nucleotides align to TRBD2. V shed 3 bases and J 6 bases; nucleotides not matched to a gene: 13. Germline loops: CDR1 MNHEY, CDR2 SVGAGI. The CDR3 runs 18 residues. The CDR3 reads CASSYSSGRADGPGELFF. The CDR3 region has the DNA TGTGCCAGCAGTTATTCGAGCGGGAGGGCCGATGGTCCCGGGGAGCTGTTTTTT.

This clonotype was counted only a few times. The V and J genes are TRBV7-9 and TRBJ2-7, with TRBD1 matching 9 bases. Germline values: CDR1 SEHNR, CDR2 FQNEAQ (reference sequence). CDR3 length: 12 amino acids. V was pared by 5 bases and J by 6 bases, with 2 bases of the junction left unmatched. CDR3 amino acids: CASSKTGGEQYF. CDR3 nucleotides: TGTGCCAGCAGCAAGACAGGGGGCGAGCAGTACTTC. The entire variable domain, with the rest obtained from reference TRBV7-9 and TRBJ2-7, is as follows: DTGVSQNPRHKITKRGQNVTFRCDPISEHNRLYWYRQTLGQGPEFLTYFQNEAQLEKSRLLSDRFSAERPKGSFSTLEIQRTEQGDSAMYLCASSKTGGEQYFGPGTRLTVT.

The V gene is TRBV7-2, the J gene TRBJ2-1; TRBD2 aligns across 12 bases. The J segment lost 0 bases and the V segment lost 1 base, leaving 7 bases of the junction unmatched. The CDR3 runs to 19 residues. Germline values: CDR1 SGHTA, CDR2 FQGNSA. The CDR3 reads CASSLGGLAGQSSYNEQFF. CDR3 DNA: TGTGCCAGCAGCTTAGGGGGACTAGCGGGCCAGAGCTCCTACAATGAGCAGTTCTTC.